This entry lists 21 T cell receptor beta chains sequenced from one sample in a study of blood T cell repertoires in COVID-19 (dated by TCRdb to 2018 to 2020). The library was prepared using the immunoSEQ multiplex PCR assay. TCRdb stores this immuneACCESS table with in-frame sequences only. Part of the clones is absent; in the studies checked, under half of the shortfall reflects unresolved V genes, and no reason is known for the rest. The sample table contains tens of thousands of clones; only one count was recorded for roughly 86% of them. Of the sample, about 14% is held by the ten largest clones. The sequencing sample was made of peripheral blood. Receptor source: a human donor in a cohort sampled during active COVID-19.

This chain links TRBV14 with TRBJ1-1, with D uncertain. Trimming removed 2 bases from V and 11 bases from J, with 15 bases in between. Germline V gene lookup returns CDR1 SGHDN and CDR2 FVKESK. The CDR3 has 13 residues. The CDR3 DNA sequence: TGTGCCAGCAGCCAATCTACCCGGGTGGCTGCTTTCTTT. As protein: CASSQSTRVAAFF.

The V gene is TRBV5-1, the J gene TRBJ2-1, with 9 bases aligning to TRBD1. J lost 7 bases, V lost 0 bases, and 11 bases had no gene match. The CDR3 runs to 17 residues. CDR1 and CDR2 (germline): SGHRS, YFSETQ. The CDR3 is CASSLAPDRGRRNEQFF. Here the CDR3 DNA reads TGCGCCAGCAGCTTGGCCCCGGACAGGGGAAGAAGAAATGAGCAGTTCTTC.

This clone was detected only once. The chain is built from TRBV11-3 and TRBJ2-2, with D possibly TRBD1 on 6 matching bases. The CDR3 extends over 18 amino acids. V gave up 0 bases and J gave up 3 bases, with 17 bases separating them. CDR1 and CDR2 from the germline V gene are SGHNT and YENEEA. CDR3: CASSLDFGAGAYTGELFF. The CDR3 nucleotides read TGTGCCAGCAGCTTAGATTTTGGGGCAGGGGCGTACACCGGGGAGCTGTTTTTT.

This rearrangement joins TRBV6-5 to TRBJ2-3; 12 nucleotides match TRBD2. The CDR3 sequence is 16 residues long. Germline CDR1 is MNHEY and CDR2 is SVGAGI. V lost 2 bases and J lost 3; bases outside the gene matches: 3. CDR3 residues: CASSYGLAGGTDTQYF. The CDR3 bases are TGTGCCAGCAGTTACGGGCTAGCGGGAGGGACAGATACGCAGTATTTT.

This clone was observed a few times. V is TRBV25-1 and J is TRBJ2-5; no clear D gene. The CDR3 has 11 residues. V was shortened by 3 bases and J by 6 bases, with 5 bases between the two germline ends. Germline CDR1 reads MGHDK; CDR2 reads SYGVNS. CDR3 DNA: TGTGCCAGCAGTGATAGAAAGACCCAGTACTTC. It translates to CASSDRKTQYF.

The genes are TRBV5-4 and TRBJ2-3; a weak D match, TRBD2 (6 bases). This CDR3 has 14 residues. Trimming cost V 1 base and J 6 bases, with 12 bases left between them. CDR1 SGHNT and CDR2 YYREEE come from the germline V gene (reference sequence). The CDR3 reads CASSLQTGDDTQYF. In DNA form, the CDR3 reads TGTGCCAGCAGCTTGCAAACGGGAGATGATACGCAGTATTTT.

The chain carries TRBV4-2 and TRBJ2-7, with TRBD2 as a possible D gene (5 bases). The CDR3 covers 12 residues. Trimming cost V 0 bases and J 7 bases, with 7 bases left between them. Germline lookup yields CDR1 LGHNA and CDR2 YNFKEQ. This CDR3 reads CASSQDRGEQYF. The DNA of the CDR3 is TGTGCCAGCAGCCAAGATCGGGGTGAGCAGTACTTC.

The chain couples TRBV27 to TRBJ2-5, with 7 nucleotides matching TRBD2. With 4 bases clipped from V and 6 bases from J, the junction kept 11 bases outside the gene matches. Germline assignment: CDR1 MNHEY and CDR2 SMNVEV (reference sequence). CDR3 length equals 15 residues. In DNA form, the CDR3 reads TGTGCCAGCAGTTCCAGCAGCGGGATCGGGCAGACCCAGTACTTC. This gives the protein CASSSSSGIGQTQYF.

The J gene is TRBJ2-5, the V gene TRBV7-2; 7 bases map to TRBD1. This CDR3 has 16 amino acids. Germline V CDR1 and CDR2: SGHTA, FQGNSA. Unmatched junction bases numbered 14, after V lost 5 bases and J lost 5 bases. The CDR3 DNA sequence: TGTGCCAGCAGCCACAGGGGTGCGGGTGCGGTGGAGACCCAGTACTTC. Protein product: CASSHRGAGAVETQYF.

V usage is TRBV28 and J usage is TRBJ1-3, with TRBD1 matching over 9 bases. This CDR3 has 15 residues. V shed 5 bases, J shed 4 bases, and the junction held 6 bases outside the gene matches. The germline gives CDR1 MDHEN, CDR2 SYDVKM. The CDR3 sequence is CASSPGTGLGNTIYF. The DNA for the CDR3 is TGTGCCAGCAGTCCCGGGACAGGGCTGGGAAACACCATATATTTT.

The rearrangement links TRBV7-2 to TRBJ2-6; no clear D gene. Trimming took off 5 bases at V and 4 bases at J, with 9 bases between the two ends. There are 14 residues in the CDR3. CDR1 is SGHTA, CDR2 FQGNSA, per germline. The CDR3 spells CASSLPRGANVLTF. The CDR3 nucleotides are TGTGCCAGCAGCCTACCTAGGGGGGCCAACGTCCTGACTTTC.

The CDR3 here is CASSHQGGVDTGELFF. In DNA, the CDR3 is TGTGCCAGCAGCCACCAGGGCGGGGTTGACACCGGGGAGCTGTTTTTT. The V and J genes are TRBV3-1 (or the pseudogene TRBV3-2) and TRBJ2-2; D may be TRBD2 (6 bases). This CDR3 is 16 amino acids long. Germline loops: CDR1 LGHDT, CDR2 YNNKEL (reference sequence). Trimming took off 3 bases at V and 3 bases at J, with 14 bases between the two ends.

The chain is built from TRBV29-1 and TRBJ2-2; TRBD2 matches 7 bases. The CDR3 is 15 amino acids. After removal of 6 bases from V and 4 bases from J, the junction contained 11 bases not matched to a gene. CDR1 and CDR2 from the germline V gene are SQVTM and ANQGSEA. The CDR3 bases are TGCAGCGTGAGGGCTGGCAGGGAGGGCACCGGGGAGCTGTTTTTT. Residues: CSVRAGREGTGELFF.

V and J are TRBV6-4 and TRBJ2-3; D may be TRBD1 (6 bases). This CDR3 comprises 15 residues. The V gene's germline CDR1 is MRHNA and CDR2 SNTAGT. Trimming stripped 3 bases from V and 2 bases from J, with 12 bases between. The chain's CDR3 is CASSEGRGSTDTQYF. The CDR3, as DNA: TGTGCCAGCAGTGAGGGCAGGGGTTCCACAGATACGCAGTATTTT.

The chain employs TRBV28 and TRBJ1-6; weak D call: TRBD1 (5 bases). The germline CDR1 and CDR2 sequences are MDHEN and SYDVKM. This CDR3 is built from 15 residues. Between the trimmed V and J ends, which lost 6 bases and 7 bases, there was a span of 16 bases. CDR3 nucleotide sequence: TGTGCCAGCAGGTCTACAGGATACCTAAATTCACCCCTCCACTTT. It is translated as CASRSTGYLNSPLHF. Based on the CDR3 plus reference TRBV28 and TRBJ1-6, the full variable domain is DVKVTQSSRYLVKRTGEKVFLECVQDMDHENMFWYRQDPGLGLRLIYFSYDVKMKEKGDIPEGYSVSREKKERFSLILESASTNQTSMYLCASRSTGYLNSPLHFGNGTRLTVT.

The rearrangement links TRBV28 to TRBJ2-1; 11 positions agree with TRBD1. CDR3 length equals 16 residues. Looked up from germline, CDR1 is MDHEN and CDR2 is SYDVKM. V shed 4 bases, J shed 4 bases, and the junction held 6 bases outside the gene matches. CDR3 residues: CASSSFGTGGYNEQFF. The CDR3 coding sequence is TGTGCCAGCAGTTCATTCGGGACAGGGGGGTACAATGAGCAGTTCTTC.

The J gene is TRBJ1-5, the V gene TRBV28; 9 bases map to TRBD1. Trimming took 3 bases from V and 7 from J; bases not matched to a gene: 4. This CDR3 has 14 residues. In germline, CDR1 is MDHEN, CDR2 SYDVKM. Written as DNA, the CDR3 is TGTGCCAGCAGTTTCGGGACAGGGATGCAGCCCCAGCATTTT. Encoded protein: CASSFGTGMQPQHF.

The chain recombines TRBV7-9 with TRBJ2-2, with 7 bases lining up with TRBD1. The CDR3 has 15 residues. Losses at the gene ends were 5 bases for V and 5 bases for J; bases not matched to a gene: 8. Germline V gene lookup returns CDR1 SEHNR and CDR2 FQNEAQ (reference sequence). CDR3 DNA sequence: TGTGCCAGCAGCCTCGACAGGGCAAGGACCGGGGAGCTGTTTTTT. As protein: CASSLDRARTGELFF. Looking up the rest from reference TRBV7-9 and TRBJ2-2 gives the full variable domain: DTGVSQNPRHKITKRGQNVTFRCDPISEHNRLYWYRQTLGQGPEFLTYFQNEAQLEKSRLLSDRFSAERPKGSFSTLEIQRTEQGDSAMYLCASSLDRARTGELFFGEGSRLTVL.

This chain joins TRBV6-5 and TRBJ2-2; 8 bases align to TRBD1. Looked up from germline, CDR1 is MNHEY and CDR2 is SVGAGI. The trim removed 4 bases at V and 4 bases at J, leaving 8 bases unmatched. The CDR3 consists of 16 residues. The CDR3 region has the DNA TGTGCCAGCAGTTCTAGAACAGGGGGAATCACCGGGGAGCTGTTTTTT. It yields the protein CASSSRTGGITGELFF.

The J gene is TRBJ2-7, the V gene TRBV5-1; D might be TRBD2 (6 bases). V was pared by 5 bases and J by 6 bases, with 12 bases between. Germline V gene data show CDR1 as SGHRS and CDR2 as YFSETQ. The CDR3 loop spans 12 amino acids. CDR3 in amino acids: CASSGGSPEQYF. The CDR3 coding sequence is TGCGCCAGCAGTGGGGGGTCGCCCGAGCAGTACTTC. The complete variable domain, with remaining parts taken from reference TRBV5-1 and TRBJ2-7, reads KAGVTQTPRYLIKTRGQQVTLSCSPISGHRSVSWYQQTPGQGLQFLFEYFSETQRNKGNFPGRFSGRQFSNSRSEMNVSTLELGDSALYLCASSGGSPEQYFGPGTRLTVT.

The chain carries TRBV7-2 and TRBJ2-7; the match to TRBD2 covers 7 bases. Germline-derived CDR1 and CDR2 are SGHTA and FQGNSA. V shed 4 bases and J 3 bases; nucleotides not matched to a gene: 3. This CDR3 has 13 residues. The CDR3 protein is CASSSSGNYEQYF. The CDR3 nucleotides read TGTGCCAGCAGCTCTAGCGGAAACTACGAGCAGTACTTC. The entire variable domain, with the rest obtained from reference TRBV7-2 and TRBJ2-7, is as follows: GAGVSQSPSNKVTEKGKDVELRCDPISGHTALYWYRQSLGQGLEFLIYFQGNSAPDKSGLPSDRFSAERTGGSVSTLTIQRTQQEDSAVYLCASSSSGNYEQYFGPGTRLTVT.